Listed here is a single TCR beta chain. What it binds is not known. This specimen belongs to a study of shared clonotypes between healthy human individuals. Study in general: A donor's plate count was three for CD4 naive and three for CD4 memory; CD8 naive had two and CD8 memory one.

Trimming took off 7 bases at V and 7 bases at J, with 10 bases between the two ends. This CDR3 contains 10 residues. In germline, CDR1 is DFQATT, CDR2 SNEGSKA (reference sequence). Sorted-subset replicate PCR reactions contained 150 to 200 ng DNA, corresponding to some 29,000 T cell genomes. TCRdb's copy holds only in-frame clones and misses some; the assay was immunoSEQ multiplex PCR. The sample yields under 350,000 clones, around 87% seen once. Regarding the study as a whole: Only blood was sampled, and tissue TCR repertoires likely differ from blood ones. Four donors had roughly 5% of their naive CD4 clonotypes in common.

The rearrangement joins TRBV20-1 to TRBJ1-1; D remains unclear. Sequencing was performed on memory CD8+ T cells sorted from blood. Subset defined: CD45RO+ cells pooled with CCR7-negative TemRA cells. The clonotype comes from a man in his late teens or twenties in good health. CDR3 DNA sequence: TGCAGTGTCCAGGTAGTTGAAGCTTTCTTT. It yields the protein CSVQVVEAFF.